This TCR beta chain emerged from a study of control samples from healthy donors and cancer patients. Measured with immunoSEQ multiplex PCR; TCRdb has only the in-frame clones, and not every one. This sample carries 80,000 to 100,000 clones, around 88% of them seen once, and the ten largest clones take around 14%. CDR3 length: 15 residues. The germline gives CDR1 LNHDA, CDR2 SQIVND (reference sequence). Trimming removed 4 bases from V and 3 bases from J; junction bases left unmatched: 5. The chain combines TRBV19 with TRBJ2-1; the match to TRBD2 covers 8 bases. This receptor was identified in a man aged 30 to 45 in good health. The sample comprised blood. As DNA, the CDR3 is TGTGCCAGTAGTAAGAGTAGCGGGATCTACAATGAGCAGTTCTTC. Encoded protein: CASSKSSGIYNEQFF.